The 27 T cell receptor beta chains below come from one sample, sequenced in a study of T cells after posttransplantation cyclophosphamide. This table comes from immunoSEQ multiplex PCR, and its TCRdb copy is limited to in-frame clones, with some not included. The sample has fewer than 25,000 clones, 97% seen once. Cells defined as naive were viable CD3+CD4+ or CD3+CD8+ and CCR7+CD45RA+CD45RO-CD95-CD27+CD28+. The sequenced sample was naive CD4+ T cells sorted from PBMCs. The source is a man aged 50 or older in good health, CMV-negative, and a related stem cell transplant donor.

The chain combines TRBV5-6 with TRBJ1-1, with TRBD1 as a possible D gene (5 bases). Germline values: CDR1 SGHDT, CDR2 YYEEEE. The CDR3 contains 14 residues. V was shortened by 0 bases and J by 4 bases, with 10 bases between the two germline ends. CDR3 DNA sequence: TGTGCCAGCAGCTTGGGACTAGGGACCACTGAAGCTTTCTTT. It specifies CASSLGLGTTEAFF.

About this clone itself: One end of the junction is discordant with germline, which a read error may explain. The CDR3 is CASSRAVPSERYF. The DNA of the CDR3 is TGTGCCAGCTCACGTGCAGTTCCCAGCGAGCGGTACTTC. The rearrangement uses TRBV18 and TRBJ2-7, with no clear D. This CDR3 region has 13 residues. CDR1 is KGHSH, CDR2 LQKENI, per germline.

This chain links TRBV2 with TRBJ2-2, with 14 bases identical to TRBD2. This CDR3 spans 19 amino acids. CDR1 and CDR2 (germline): SNHLY, FYNNEI. V lost 5 bases to trimming and J lost 7 bases; unmatched junction nucleotides: 15. The CDR3 DNA sequence: TGTGCCAGCAGTTCCGTCGTCCCCGGGACTAGCGGGAGAAGCGGGGAGCTGTTTTTT. Translating it yields CASSSVVPGTSGRSGELFF.

This chain joins TRBV2 and TRBJ1-3; the D is unclear. The CDR3 length is 16 residues. V lost 4 bases and J 0 bases, leaving 13 bases between the germline ends. CDR1 and CDR2 from the germline V gene are SNHLY and FYNNEI. The CDR3 here is CASSVRGFHSGNTIYF. The CDR3 DNA is TGTGCCAGCAGTGTGAGAGGTTTTCACTCTGGAAACACCATATATTTT.

The genes are TRBV7-3 and TRBJ2-1; 9 bases map to TRBD1. The CDR3 runs 15 residues. Losses at the gene ends were 1 base for V and 14 bases for J; bases not matched to a gene: 12. Germline CDR1 SGHTA, CDR2 FQGTGA. The CDR3 is CASSLNGQGMGIKFF. The CDR3 DNA reads as TGTGCCAGCAGCTTAAATGGACAGGGGATGGGGATTAAGTTCTTC.

The V and J genes are TRBV10-3 and TRBJ2-7; D is possibly TRBD2 (6 bases). V was clipped by 7 bases and J by 5 bases, with 12 bases between them. CDR3 length equals 12 residues. CDR1 ENHRY and CDR2 SYGVKD come from the germline V gene. The CDR3, as DNA: TGTGCCATCATCACCAGGGAGGACGAGCAGTACTTC. It translates to CAIITREDEQYF.

The rearrangement joins TRBV5-1 to TRBJ2-3; possibly TRBD1 for D (6 bases). CDR3 length: 21 residues. Germline CDR1 is SGHRS and CDR2 is YFSETQ. The V gene lost 4 bases and the J gene lost 0 bases, with 30 bases spanning the gap. CDR3 nucleotides: TGCGCCAGCAGCGGACGGCCGACAGGACTTGTAAGACCAGATAGCACAGATACGCAGTATTTT. Translated: CASSGRPTGLVRPDSTDTQYF.

The chain combines TRBV18 with TRBJ1-5; 7 bases match TRBD1. This CDR3 comprises 16 residues. Germline V gene data show CDR1 as KGHSH and CDR2 as LQKENI. With V trimmed by 3 bases and J by 0 bases, 5 bases remained unmatched. The CDR3 sequence is CASSPGQAYSNQPQHF. CDR3 sequence (DNA): TGTGCCAGCTCACCCGGACAGGCATATAGCAATCAGCCCCAGCATTTT.

This chain joins TRBV7-8 and TRBJ2-7, with 9 bases matching TRBD2. Trimming removed 5 bases from V and 3 bases from J; junction bases left unmatched: 5. Germline assignment: CDR1 SGHVS and CDR2 FQNEAQ. This CDR3 has 14 amino acids. The chain's CDR3 is CASSPGLASYEQYF. CDR3 sequence (DNA): TGTGCCAGCAGCCCCGGACTAGCGAGCTACGAGCAGTACTTC. The full variable domain, rest sourced from reference TRBV7-8 and TRBJ2-7, is GAGVSQSPRYKVAKRGQDVALRCDPISGHVSLFWYQQALGQGPEFLTYFQNEAQLDKSGLPSDRFFAERPEGSVSTLKIQRTQQEDSAVYLCASSPGLASYEQYFGPGTRLTVT.

The rearrangement uses TRBV7-3 and TRBJ1-2; D remains unclear. CDR1 SGHTA and CDR2 FQGTGA come from the germline V gene. The CDR3 runs 13 residues. Between the trimmed V and J ends, which lost 3 bases and 2 bases, there was a span of 7 bases. This CDR3 is CASSFAENYGYTF. CDR3 sequence (DNA): TGTGCCAGCAGCTTCGCGGAAAACTATGGCTACACCTTC.

In this sample, this clone turned up a few times. This chain links TRBV5-1 with TRBJ2-7; tentative D call: TRBD1 (6 bases). Trimming took 2 bases from V and 4 from J, leaving 7 bases between them. The CDR3 has 12 residues. Germline V gene data show CDR1 as SGHRS and CDR2 as YFSETQ. DNA for the CDR3: TGCGCCAGCAGCTTCGACAGGTACGAGCAGTACTTC. It specifies CASSFDRYEQYF.

The gene calls are TRBV10-3 and TRBJ1-1; weak D call: TRBD1 (6 bases). Between the trimmed V and J ends, which lost 6 bases and 2 bases, there was a span of 13 bases. The V gene's germline CDR1 is ENHRY and CDR2 SYGVKD. CDR3 length equals 14 residues. The CDR3 protein is CAIRELQGNTEAFF. DNA of the CDR3: TGTGCCATCAGGGAACTACAGGGAAACACTGAAGCTTTCTTT.

The chain joins TRBV14 to TRBJ2-7; 12 bases agree with TRBD2. The CDR3 is 15 amino acids. Germline trimming cut 1 base from V and 4 bases from J; bases unmatched to any gene: 2. In germline, CDR1 is SGHDN, CDR2 FVKESK. CDR3 in amino acids: CASSQVTSGGYEQYF. CDR3 DNA: TGTGCCAGCAGCCAAGTAACTAGCGGGGGGTACGAGCAGTACTTC.

The chain links TRBV2 to TRBJ2-6; 7 nucleotides match TRBD1. This CDR3 is built from 15 residues. The V gene end was trimmed by 10 bases and the J gene end by 1 base; junction bases not matched to a gene: 7. Germline CDR1 reads SNHLY; CDR2 reads FYNNEI. The CDR3 DNA sequence: TGTGCCATAGGGGGCGCTGGGTCTGGGGCCAACGTCCTGACTTTC. It codes for CAIGGAGSGANVLTF.

The chain uses TRBV5-1 and TRBJ2-5; tentative D call: TRBD2 (6 bases). Trimming pared 3 bases from V and 2 bases from J, leaving 11 bases between. CDR1 is SGHRS, CDR2 YFSETQ, per germline. The CDR3 extends over 14 amino acids. CDR3 DNA: TGCGCCAGCAGCTCGGGACTCCTGCAAGAGACCCAGTACTTC. This sequence encodes CASSSGLLQETQYF.

This chain links TRBV5-1 with TRBJ2-5; the match to TRBD1 covers 10 bases. The J call is doubtful: the DNA matches TRBJ2-7 better. Per the germline V gene, CDR1 is SGHRS and CDR2 is YFSETQ. CDR3 length: 14 amino acids. CDR3 bases: TGCGCCAGCAGCGCGGGACAGGGGAACTACGAGCAGTACTTC. Translated, it gives CASSAGQGNYEQYF.

The CDR3 reads CASRRTGSGGQETQYF. The CDR3 coding sequence is TGTGCCAGCAGGCGAACCGGTAGCGGGGGTCAAGAGACCCAGTACTTC. The J gene is TRBJ2-5, the V gene TRBV6-6, with TRBD2 matching 9 bases. The CDR3 runs 16 residues. CDR1 MNHNY and CDR2 SVGAGI come from the germline V gene (reference sequence). The V segment lost 6 bases and the J segment 2 bases; nucleotides outside the gene matches: 10.

The chain uses TRBV6-6 and TRBJ2-1, with 7 bases lining up with TRBD1. V shed 6 bases, J shed 1 base, and the junction held 6 bases outside the gene matches. CDR1 and CDR2 (germline): MNHNY, SVGAGI (reference sequence). The CDR3 consists of 15 residues. CDR3 DNA: TGTGCCAGCAGGCGACAGGGCCGATCCTACAATGAGCAGTTCTTC. Encoded protein: CASRRQGRSYNEQFF.

The chain carries TRBV27 and TRBJ2-3; 7 nucleotides agree with TRBD2. V was pared by 0 bases and J by 3 bases, with 6 bases of the junction left unmatched. CDR3 length: 16 amino acids. The germline gives CDR1 MNHEY, CDR2 SMNVEV (reference sequence). The CDR3 nucleotides are TGTGCCAGCAGTTTATCGAGGCGGGAGAAGACAGATACGCAGTATTTT. Residues: CASSLSRREKTDTQYF.

The chain carries TRBV11-2 and TRBJ1-4, with 7 bases lining up with TRBD1. The CDR3 sequence is 16 residues long. J lost 7 bases, V lost 5 bases, and 13 bases had no gene match. Germline CDR1 and CDR2: SGHAT and FQNNGV. This CDR3 reads CASSPYRGPIVEKLFF. The CDR3 DNA reads as TGTGCCAGCAGCCCTTACAGGGGTCCGATTGTTGAAAAACTGTTTTTT.

This chain connects TRBV27 to TRBJ2-7, with 10 bases aligning to TRBD2. The trim removed 7 bases at V and 2 bases at J, leaving 23 bases unmatched. The length of the CDR3 is 20 residues. CDR1 and CDR2 from the germline V gene are MNHEY and SMNVEV (reference sequence). The DNA of the CDR3 is TGTGCCAGCACCCTCAGTCGGGAGCGGCTAGCGGGAGTTGGGGCCTACGAGCAGTACTTC. This gives the protein CASTLSRERLAGVGAYEQYF.

The chain links TRBV6-1 to TRBJ2-7; a weak D match, TRBD2 (6 bases). The CDR3 is made up of 13 amino acids. Trimming removed 7 bases from V and 11 bases from J, with 21 bases in between. Germline V gene lookup returns CDR1 MNHNS and CDR2 SASEGT. The CDR3 sequence is CASKVASAGIKYF. CDR3 nucleotide sequence: TGTGCCAGCAAGGTGGCTAGCGCGGGAATTAAGTACTTC.

This sequence joins TRBV6-5 and TRBJ2-7; TRBD2 is a possible D gene (5 bases). Germline CDR1 and CDR2: MNHEY and SVGAGI. Trimming took off 0 bases at V and 0 bases at J, with 6 bases between the two ends. This CDR3 has 14 amino acids. CDR3 DNA sequence: TGTGCCAGCAGTTACTCGAGGGTCTCCTACGAGCAGTACTTC. Protein product: CASSYSRVSYEQYF.

The V gene is TRBV9, the J gene TRBJ1-3; D might be TRBD1 (6 bases). This CDR3 is 16 amino acids long. Trimming left V 2 bases short and J 0 bases short, with 12 bases between. Per the germline V gene, CDR1 is SGDLS and CDR2 is YYNGEE. The CDR3, as DNA: TGTGCCAGCAGCGTGAGGGACACGAACTCTGGAAACACCATATATTTT. Amino acids: CASSVRDTNSGNTIYF. Looking up the rest from reference TRBV9 and TRBJ1-3 gives the full variable domain: DSGVTQTPKHLITATGQRVTLRCSPRSGDLSVYWYQQSLDQGLQFLIQYYNGEERAKGNILERFSAQQFPDLHSELNLSSLELGDSALYFCASSVRDTNSGNTIYFGEGSWLTVV.

The rearrangement uses TRBV19 and TRBJ1-5, with a weak D call TRBD1 (5 bases). The CDR3 covers 14 residues. V was cut by 3 bases and J by 6 bases, with 12 bases left in between. In germline, CDR1 is LNHDA, CDR2 SQIVND (reference sequence). The CDR3 spells CASSIFGGGQPQHF. The CDR3 nucleotides read TGTGCCAGTAGTATCTTCGGGGGAGGTCAGCCCCAGCATTTT.

This sequence joins TRBV9 and TRBJ1-3, with a tentative D call TRBD1 (6 bases). CDR1 SGDLS and CDR2 YYNGEE come from the germline V gene. This CDR3 region has 14 residues. The V end was cut by 0 bases, the J end by 8 bases, with 12 bases between. This CDR3 reads CASSVGQGRDTIYF. Written as DNA, the CDR3 is TGTGCCAGCAGCGTAGGGCAGGGGAGGGACACCATATATTTT.

The chain's CDR3 is CASSLRGWPYTF. CDR3 bases: TGTGCCAGCAGCTTAAGGGGTTGGCCCTACACCTTC. This chain links TRBV28 with TRBJ1-2; TRBD1 might be the D (5 bases). Trimming left V 6 bases short and J 10 bases short, with 15 bases between. Germline CDR1 reads MDHEN; CDR2 reads SYDVKM. The CDR3 contains 12 residues.